This passage covers 15 T cell receptor beta chains from one sample sequenced in a study of blood T cell repertoires in COVID-19 (TCRdb year 2020). Receptors were amplified or captured by the immunoSEQ multiplex PCR assay. The source is immuneACCESS, and TCRdb retained only in-frame sequences with V and J called. Part of the clones is not carried over; for the studies checked, unresolved V genes explain less than half of this, and the remainder is unexplained. The sample records about 240,000 clones, 70% to 85% of which are singletons. Roughly 9.6% of the sample is in the top ten clones. Sequencing used peripheral blood. The receptors shown here come from a woman at least 80 years old with acute or convalescent COVID-19.

This chain uses TRBV6-1 with TRBJ1-6, with D possibly matching TRBD1 (6 bases). This CDR3 region has 16 residues. Between the trimmed V and J ends, which lost 2 bases and 5 bases, there was a span of 13 bases. The germline V gene encodes CDR1 MNHNS and CDR2 SASEGT. CDR3: CASSERAGDDNSPLHF. CDR3 sequence (DNA): TGTGCCAGCAGTGAAAGAGCAGGGGATGATAATTCACCCCTCCACTTT.

The chain recombines TRBV2 with TRBJ2-1, with D tentatively TRBD1 (7 bases). CDR3 length equals 15 residues. Germline-derived CDR1 and CDR2 are SNHLY and FYNNEI. With 6 bases removed from V and 4 bases from J, the gap between germline ends came to 16 bases. CDR3 in amino acids: CASRAEPGGYNEQFF. DNA for the CDR3: TGTGCCAGCAGAGCCGAACCAGGGGGGTACAATGAGCAGTTCTTC.

The chain employs TRBV6-6 and TRBJ2-7; 7 positions match TRBD1. With 6 bases clipped from V and 3 bases from J, the junction kept 11 bases outside the gene matches. The CDR3 extends over 15 amino acids. Germline V gene data show CDR1 as MNHNY and CDR2 as SVGAGI (reference sequence). CDR3 DNA sequence: TGTGCCAGCAGCCGAAGTACAGGGGACAACTACGAGCAGTACTTC. Translation: CASSRSTGDNYEQYF.

The V call is TRBV5-1, the J call TRBJ2-5; no definite D call. CDR1 is SGHRS and CDR2 is YFSETQ in the germline V gene. Trimming removed 4 bases from V and 5 bases from J, with 12 bases in between. The CDR3 contains 13 residues. The CDR3 region is CASSPSGWETQYF. The CDR3 region has the DNA TGCGCCAGCAGCCCATCAGGATGGGAGACCCAGTACTTC.

This rearrangement joins TRBV18 to TRBJ2-2, with D tentatively TRBD2 (6 bases). Germline V gives CDR1 KGHSH, CDR2 LQKENI. The CDR3 is made up of 18 amino acids. Trimming pared 3 bases from V and 2 bases from J, leaving 19 bases between. The CDR3 protein is CASSPRGTAGPNTGELFF. CDR3 bases: TGTGCCAGCTCACCGCGCGGGACGGCAGGCCCTAACACCGGGGAGCTGTTTTTT. Filled out from reference TRBV18 and TRBJ2-2, the complete variable domain reads NAGVMQNPRHLVRRRGQEARLRCSPMKGHSHVYWYRQLPEEGLKFMVYLQKENIIDESGMPKERFSAEFPKEGPSILRIQQVVRGDSAAYFCASSPRGTAGPNTGELFFGEGSRLTVL.

The chain uses TRBV5-1 and TRBJ1-3, with TRBD1 as a possible D gene (5 bases). The V gene lost 0 bases and the J gene lost 8 bases, with 9 bases spanning the gap. Germline V CDR1 and CDR2: SGHRS, YFSETQ. The CDR3 has 13 amino acids. As DNA, the CDR3 is TGCGCCAGCAGCTTGGCGGGGGAGGACACCATATATTTT. Protein: CASSLAGEDTIYF.

This clone came up many times. The CDR3 reads CASSPTGSGANVLTF. The CDR3 nucleotides read TGTGCCAGCAGCCCGACGGGTTCTGGGGCCAACGTCCTGACTTTC. This chain joins TRBV5-5 and TRBJ2-6, with unresolved D. Germline V lookup: CDR1 SGHKS, CDR2 YYEKEE (reference sequence). V was shortened by 4 bases and J by 1 base, with 9 bases between the two germline ends. The CDR3 runs to 15 residues.

V is TRBV5-1 and J is TRBJ2-6; 9 bases line up with TRBD2. V was clipped by 6 bases and J by 2 bases; unmatched bases: 6. Germline CDR1 is SGHRS and CDR2 is YFSETQ. The length of the CDR3 is 16 residues. Written as DNA, the CDR3 is TGCGCCAGCACCTACTTAGCGGGGGCTGGGGCCAACGTCCTGACTTTC. Translating it yields CASTYLAGAGANVLTF.

The chain links TRBV12-5 to TRBJ1-2, with D possibly being TRBD1 (6 bases). Germline assignment: CDR1 LGHNT and CDR2 FRNRAP. The CDR3 totals 13 residues. Trimming pared 5 bases from V and 8 bases from J, leaving 15 bases between. Here the CDR3 reads CASGPGTSRGYTF. In DNA form, the CDR3 reads TGTGCTAGTGGTCCGGGGACATCGAGGGGCTACACCTTC.

The chain couples TRBV19 to TRBJ2-5; 10 nucleotides agree with TRBD1. V lost 5 bases and J lost 5; bases outside the gene matches: 8. The V gene's germline CDR1 is LNHDA and CDR2 SQIVND (reference sequence). This CDR3 has 15 residues. The CDR3 DNA is TGTGCCAGTAGTTTCCGGGACAGGGGAACTGAGACCCAGTACTTC. Translating it yields CASSFRDRGTETQYF.

The J gene is TRBJ2-1, the V gene TRBV2; weak D call: TRBD2 (5 bases). Trimming stripped 7 bases from V and 5 bases from J, with 18 bases between. The CDR3 is made up of 15 amino acids. Germline values: CDR1 SNHLY, CDR2 FYNNEI. CDR3 bases: TGTGCCAGCACCCAAGGACTTTTACTAAACAATGAGCAGTTCTTC. It is translated as CASTQGLLLNNEQFF.

V is TRBV19 and J is TRBJ2-1; 10 bases agree with TRBD2. This CDR3 spans 14 amino acids. The junction had 7 bases not matched to a gene; V was cut back by 8 bases and J by 6 bases. Germline V CDR1 and CDR2: LNHDA, SQIVND (reference sequence). DNA for the CDR3: TGTGCCAGTGCACTAGCGGGGCTCCTCAATGAGCAGTTCTTC. Amino acid sequence: CASALAGLLNEQFF.

This chain links TRBV21-1 with TRBJ1-2; the table's D gene call, TRBD1, was not cross checked with the DNA. TRBV21-1 is a known pseudogene. The length of the CDR3 is 16 residues. The CDR3 region is CASSPRRDRGSYGYTF. CDR3 DNA sequence: TGTGCCAGCAGCCCCCGCCGGGACAGGGGAAGCTATGGCTACACCTTC.

This clone came up a few times. The gene calls are TRBV27 and TRBJ2-3; tentatively, D is TRBD2 (6 bases). The CDR3 is 14 amino acids. The germline gives CDR1 MNHEY, CDR2 SMNVEV (reference sequence). V was trimmed by 8 bases and J by 5 bases, leaving 17 bases between them. CDR3 sequence reads: CASARGAGGDTQYF. The CDR3, as DNA: TGTGCCAGCGCGAGGGGAGCGGGTGGAGATACGCAGTATTTT.

This chain links TRBV28 with TRBJ1-5; no clear D. The V and J ends lost 5 bases and 10 bases respectively, with 18 bases between them. This CDR3 spans 14 amino acids. Germline V gives CDR1 MDHEN, CDR2 SYDVKM. The CDR3 protein is CASSEPTTGRPQHF. Here the CDR3 DNA reads TGTGCCAGCAGTGAACCCACTACTGGTAGACCCCAGCATTTT.